The 8 T cell receptor beta chains given below trace back to one sample, sequenced in a study of blood T cells in healthy people across ages. A second roughly 7 to 12 cycle PCR used barcoded and J-beta primers. MiXCR, run by TCRdb on the 5' RACE reads, gives a single entry per CDR3 protein. The table has approximately 1,000,000 distinct CDR3 sequences, about two fifths seen once; the top ten hold less than 15%. The material sequenced was blood. Receptors originate from a man younger than 35 in good health.

This clonotype showed up just once. This chain links TRBV27 with TRBJ1-1; D uncertain. Germline V CDR1 and CDR2: MNHEY, SMNVEV (reference sequence). V was shortened by 7 bases and J by 1 base, with 16 bases between the two germline ends. This CDR3 has 15 amino acids. The CDR3 here is CASIPPDGENTEAFF. CDR3 nucleotide sequence: TGTGCCAGCATTCCTCCCGACGGGGAGAACACTGAAGCTTTCTTT.

The chain employs TRBV9 and TRBJ1-6, with TRBD1 as a possible D gene (5 bases). Germline lookup yields CDR1 SGDLS and CDR2 YYNGEE. The V and J ends lost 3 bases and 11 bases respectively, with 18 bases between them. This CDR3 spans 15 amino acids. In DNA, the CDR3 is TGTGCCAGCAGCGCCTTAGGACAATCGGTCACACCCCTCCACTTT. The encoded protein is CASSALGQSVTPLHF.

V and J are TRBV20-1 and TRBJ2-4; 7 bases line up with TRBD1. Unmatched junction bases numbered 9, after V lost 6 bases and J lost 7 bases. The CDR3 runs to 13 residues. Per the germline V gene, CDR1 is DFQATT and CDR2 is SNEGSKA (reference sequence). The CDR3 nucleotides are TGCAGTGCCCTAATGACAGGGAAGAACATTCAGTACTTC. It yields the protein CSALMTGKNIQYF.

This clonotype has more than one count but fewer than ten. The V and J genes are TRBV20-1 and TRBJ2-3, with TRBD2 as a possible D gene (5 bases). Trimming took 6 bases from V and 2 from J, leaving 15 bases between them. CDR3 length equals 14 residues. Germline V gene data show CDR1 as DFQATT and CDR2 as SNEGSKA (reference sequence). The CDR3 DNA is TGCAGTGCCCCAACGTCCGGGGTCACAGATACGCAGTATTTT. It specifies CSAPTSGVTDTQYF.

This clonotype appeared a few times. The V gene is TRBV6-6, the J gene TRBJ1-2, with 9 positions matching TRBD1. CDR1 is MNHNY and CDR2 is SVGAGI in the germline V gene (reference sequence). CDR3 length: 16 amino acids. J gave up 2 bases and V 4 bases, and 8 bases lay outside the gene matches. Here the CDR3 reads CASSSKDRGANYGYTF. CDR3 bases: TGTGCCAGCAGTTCGAAAGACAGGGGGGCGAACTATGGCTACACCTTC.

V and J are TRBV7-2 and TRBJ2-7; D is possibly TRBD2 (5 bases). The V end was cut by 2 bases, the J end by 3 bases, with 14 bases between. Germline loops: CDR1 SGHTA, CDR2 FQGNSA. This CDR3 comprises 15 residues. DNA for the CDR3: TGTGCCAGCAGCTTAACTAGAGCGGCCAGCTACGAGCAGTACTTC. It encodes CASSLTRAASYEQYF.

CDR3 sequence (DNA): TGTGCCAGCAGCCAGGGGGTAGCGGGGGGCGGAGAGCAGTTCTTC. Its protein is CASSQGVAGGGEQFF. This rearrangement joins TRBV4-2 to TRBJ2-1; 10 bases match TRBD2. This CDR3 comprises 15 residues. The germline gives CDR1 LGHNA, CDR2 YNFKEQ. The V segment lost 3 bases and the J segment 10 bases; nucleotides outside the gene matches: 9.

This chain links TRBV12-3 or TRBV12-4 with TRBJ1-5, with a weak D call TRBD1 (5 bases). The V end lost 7 bases, the J end lost 6 bases, and 19 bases lay between the germline ends. This CDR3 region has 15 residues. CDR3 residues: CASNLNGGRGQPQHF. The CDR3 nucleotides read TGTGCCAGCAATCTAAATGGGGGGAGAGGTCAGCCCCAGCATTTT.